The subject of this entry is one TCR beta chain. No antigen is known for it. This sample was taken from a study of metastatic and nonmetastatic thyroid tumors. About the study: Repertoires were compared across blood and tumor or nodule tissue from malignant and benign thyroid patients. Findings and limits, study-wide: The reported finding was significantly higher TCR beta diversity in malignant thyroid tumors relative to benign nodules, in blood and tumor.

The CDR3 has 15 amino acids. Deletions cut 0 bases from V and 2 bases from J, with 11 bases between. Germline CDR1 reads MNHNS; CDR2 reads SASEGT. Authors' processing steps: To classify distant metastasis in papillary thyroid cancer, a model was built from CDR3 differences across clinicopathological groups. TCRdb re-called the PCR reads with MiXCR. TCRdb, not the original authors, processed these V and J calls. The sample includes about 64,000 clones, 15% to 20% seen only once; the top ten take roughly a tenth. Ahead of thyroid surgery, no patient had received treatment of any kind. Sequenced input: blood. The chain recombines TRBV6-1 with TRBJ2-7; D unclear. The TCR was taken from a male donor with papillary thyroid cancer or a benign thyroid nodule (not recorded which). Some clones in this sample may be carry-over from other donors' samples. CDR3 in DNA: TGTGCCAGCAGTGAAGCCGTCGACAAGACCTACGAGCAGTACTTC. Its protein is CASSEAVDKTYEQYF.